This TCR beta chain was retrieved from a study of blood T cell repertoires in COVID-19. Study details: The origin of the acute and convalescent COVID-19 samples was the United States, Italy and Spain. Sources were T cells, B-cell-depleted T cells, or PBMCs; the material itself was cDNA or gDNA.

With V trimmed by 0 bases and J by 0 bases, 8 bases remained unmatched. Germline CDR1 reads SGHDN; CDR2 reads FVKESK. The CDR3 covers 18 residues. The authors' processing: How many nucleated cells were present was estimated from reference gene primer amplification. TCRdb's copy holds only in-frame clones and misses some; the assay was immunoSEQ multiplex PCR. The DNA gave D and trimming, while V, J and clone size come from that table. The data show about 140,000 clones, with 65% to 80% seen just once and about 1.8% held by the top ten. Input material: peripheral blood. The source is a woman aged 60-75 years with acute or convalescent COVID-19. The J gene is TRBJ1-3, the V gene TRBV14, with 7 bases identical to TRBD1. The CDR3 is CASSQDQGGKGSGNTIYF. CDR3 nucleotide sequence: TGTGCCAGCAGCCAAGATCAGGGGGGAAAGGGCTCTGGAAACACCATATATTTT. The complete variable domain, with remaining parts taken from reference TRBV14 and TRBJ1-3, reads EAGVTQFPSHSVIEKGQTVTLRCDPISGHDNLYWYRRVMGKEIKFLLHFVKESKQDESGMPNNRFLAERTGGTYSTLKVQPAELEDSGVYFCASSQDQGGKGSGNTIYFGEGSWLTVV.